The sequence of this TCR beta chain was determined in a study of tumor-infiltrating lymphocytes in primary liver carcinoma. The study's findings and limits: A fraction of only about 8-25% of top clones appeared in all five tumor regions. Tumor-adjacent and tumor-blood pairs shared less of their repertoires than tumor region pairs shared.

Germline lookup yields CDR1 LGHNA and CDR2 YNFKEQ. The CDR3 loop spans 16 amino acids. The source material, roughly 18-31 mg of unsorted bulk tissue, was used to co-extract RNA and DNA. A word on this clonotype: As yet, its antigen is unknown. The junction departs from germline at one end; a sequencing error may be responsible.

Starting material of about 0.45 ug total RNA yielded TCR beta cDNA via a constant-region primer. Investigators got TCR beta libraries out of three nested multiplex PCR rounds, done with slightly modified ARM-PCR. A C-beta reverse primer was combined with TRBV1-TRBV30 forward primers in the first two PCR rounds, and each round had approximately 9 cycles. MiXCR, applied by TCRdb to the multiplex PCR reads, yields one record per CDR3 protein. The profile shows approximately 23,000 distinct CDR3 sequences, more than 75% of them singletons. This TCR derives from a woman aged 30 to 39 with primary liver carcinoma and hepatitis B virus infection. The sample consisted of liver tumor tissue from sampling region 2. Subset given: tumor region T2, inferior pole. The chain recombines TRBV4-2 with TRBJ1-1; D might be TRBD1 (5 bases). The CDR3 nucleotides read TGTGGCAGCAGTCCCGTCGAGGGGAGAGGGAACACTGACGCTTTCTTT. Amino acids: CGSSPVEGRGNTDAFF.